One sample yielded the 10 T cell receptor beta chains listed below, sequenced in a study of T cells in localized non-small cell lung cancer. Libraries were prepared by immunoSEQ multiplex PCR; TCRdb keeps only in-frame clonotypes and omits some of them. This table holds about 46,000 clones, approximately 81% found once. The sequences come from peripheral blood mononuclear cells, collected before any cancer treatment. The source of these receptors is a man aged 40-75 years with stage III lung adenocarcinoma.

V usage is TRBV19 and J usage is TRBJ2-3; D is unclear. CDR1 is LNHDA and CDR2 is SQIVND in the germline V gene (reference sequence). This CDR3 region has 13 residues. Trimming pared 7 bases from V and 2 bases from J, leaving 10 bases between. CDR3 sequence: CASNPSYTDTQYF. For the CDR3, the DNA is TGTGCCAGTAATCCTTCTTACACAGATACGCAGTATTTT.

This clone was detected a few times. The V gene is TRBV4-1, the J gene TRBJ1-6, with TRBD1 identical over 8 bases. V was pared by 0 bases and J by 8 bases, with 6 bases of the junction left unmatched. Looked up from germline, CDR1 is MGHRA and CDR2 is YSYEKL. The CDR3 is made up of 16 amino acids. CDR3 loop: CASSQEAAGGDSPLHF. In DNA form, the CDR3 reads TGCGCCAGCAGCCAAGAGGCGGCAGGGGGCGATTCACCCCTCCACTTT.

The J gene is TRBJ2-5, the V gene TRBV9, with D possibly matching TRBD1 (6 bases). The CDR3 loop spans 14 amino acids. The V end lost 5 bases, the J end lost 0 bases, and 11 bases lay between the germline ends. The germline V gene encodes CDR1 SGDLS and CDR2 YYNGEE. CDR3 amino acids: CASSKSGDQETQYF. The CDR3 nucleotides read TGTGCCAGCAGTAAATCAGGGGACCAAGAGACCCAGTACTTC.

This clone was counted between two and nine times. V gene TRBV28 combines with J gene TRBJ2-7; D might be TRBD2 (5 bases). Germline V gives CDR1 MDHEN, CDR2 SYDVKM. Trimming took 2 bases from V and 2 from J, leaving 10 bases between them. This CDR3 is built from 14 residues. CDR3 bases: TGTGCCAGCAGTTTAATCGGGATAACCTACGAGCAGTACTTC. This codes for CASSLIGITYEQYF.

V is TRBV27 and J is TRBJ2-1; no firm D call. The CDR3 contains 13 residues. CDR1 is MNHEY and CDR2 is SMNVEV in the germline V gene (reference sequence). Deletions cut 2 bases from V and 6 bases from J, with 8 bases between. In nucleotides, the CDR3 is TGTGCCAGCAGTTTACCGGGCGGCAATGAGCAGTTCTTC. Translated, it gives CASSLPGGNEQFF.

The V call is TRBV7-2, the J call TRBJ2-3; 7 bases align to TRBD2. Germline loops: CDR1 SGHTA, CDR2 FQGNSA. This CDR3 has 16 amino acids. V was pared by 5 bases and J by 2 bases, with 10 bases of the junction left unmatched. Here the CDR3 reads CASSPPVAGDTDTQYF. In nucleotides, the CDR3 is TGTGCCAGCAGCCCCCCGGTGGCGGGAGACACAGATACGCAGTATTTT.

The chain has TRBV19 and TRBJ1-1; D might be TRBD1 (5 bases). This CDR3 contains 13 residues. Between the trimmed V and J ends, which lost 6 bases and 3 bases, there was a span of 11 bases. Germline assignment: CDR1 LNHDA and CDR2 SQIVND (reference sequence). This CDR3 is CASSLWGDTEAFF. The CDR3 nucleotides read TGTGCCAGTAGCTTGTGGGGGGACACTGAAGCTTTCTTT.

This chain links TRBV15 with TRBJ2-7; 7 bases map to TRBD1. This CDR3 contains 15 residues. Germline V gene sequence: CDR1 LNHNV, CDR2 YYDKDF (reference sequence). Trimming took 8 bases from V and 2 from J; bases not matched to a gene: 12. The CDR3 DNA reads TGTGCCACCGAAGCTTATCCCGGGACAGCCTACGAGCAGTACTTC. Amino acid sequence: CATEAYPGTAYEQYF. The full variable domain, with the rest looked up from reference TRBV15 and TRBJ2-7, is DAMVIQNPRYQVTQFGKPVTLSCSQTLNHNVMYWYQQKSSQAPKLLFHYYDKDFNNEADTPDNFQSRRPNTSFCFLDIRSPGLGDTAMYLCATEAYPGTAYEQYFGPGTRLTVT.

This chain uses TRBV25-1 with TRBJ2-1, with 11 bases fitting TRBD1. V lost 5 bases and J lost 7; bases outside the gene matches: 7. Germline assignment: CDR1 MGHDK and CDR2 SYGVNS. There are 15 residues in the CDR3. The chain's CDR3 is CASSPPGQGGNEQFF. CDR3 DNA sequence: TGTGCCAGCAGTCCTCCGGGACAGGGGGGGAATGAGCAGTTCTTC.

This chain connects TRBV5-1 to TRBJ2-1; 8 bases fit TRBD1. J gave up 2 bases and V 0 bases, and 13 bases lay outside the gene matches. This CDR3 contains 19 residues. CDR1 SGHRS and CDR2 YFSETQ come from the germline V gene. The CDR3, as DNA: TGCGCCAGCAGCTTGGACCCAACCCCTGCAGGGGGCGCCTACAATGAGCAGTTCTTC. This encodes CASSLDPTPAGGAYNEQFF.